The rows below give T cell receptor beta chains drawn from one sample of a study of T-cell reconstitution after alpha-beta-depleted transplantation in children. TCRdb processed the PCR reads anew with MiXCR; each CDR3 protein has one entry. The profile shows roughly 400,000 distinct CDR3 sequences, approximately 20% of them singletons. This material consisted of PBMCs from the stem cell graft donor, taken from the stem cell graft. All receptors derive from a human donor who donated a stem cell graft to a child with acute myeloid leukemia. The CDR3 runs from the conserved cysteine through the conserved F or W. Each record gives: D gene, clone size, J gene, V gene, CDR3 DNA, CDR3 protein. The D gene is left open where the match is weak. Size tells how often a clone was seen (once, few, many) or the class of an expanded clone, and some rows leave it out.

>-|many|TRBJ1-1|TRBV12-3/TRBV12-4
TGTGCCAGCACGCCACCTTGGGGCATGAACACTGAAGCTTTCTTT
CASTPPWGMNTEAFF
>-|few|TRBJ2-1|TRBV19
TGTGCCAGTAGTAGTAGCGGCCGCAATGAGCAGTTCTTC
CASSSSGRNEQFF
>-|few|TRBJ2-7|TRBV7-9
TGTGCCAGCAGTCCCTCGTGGGCAGAACCAAACTTC
CASSPSWAEPNF
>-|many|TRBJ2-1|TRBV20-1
TGCAGCATCGGGGTGGGAGCTAGACTAGGTGAGCAGTTCTTC
CSIGVGARLGEQFF
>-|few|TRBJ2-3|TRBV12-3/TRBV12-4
TGTGCCAGCACTTTAGGAGCGGCCACAGATACGCAGTATTTT
CASTLGAATDTQYF
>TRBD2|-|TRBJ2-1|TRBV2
TGTGCCAGCAGTGAGTCGCTGGGAGGGTACTACAATGAGCAGTTCTTC
CASSESLGGYYNEQFF
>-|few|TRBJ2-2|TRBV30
TGTGCCTGGAGTGTCATTAACAGGGCAAGAGGGGAGCTGTTTTTT
CAWSVINRARGELFF
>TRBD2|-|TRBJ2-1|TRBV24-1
TGTGCCACCAGTTTTAGCGGGGGCCCATACAATGAGCAGTTCTTC
CATSFSGGPYNEQFF
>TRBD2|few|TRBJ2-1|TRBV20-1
TGCAGTGCTTCGAGAGGGGGGCGACTAGCGAGTGAGCAGTTCTTC
CSASRGGRLASEQFF
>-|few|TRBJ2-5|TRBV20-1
TGCAGTGCTAGTAGGGATTGGGAGACCCAGTACTTC
CSASRDWETQYF
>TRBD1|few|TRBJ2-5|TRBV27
TGTGCCAGCAGTCCTGACAGGGTAACAGAGACCCAGTACTTC
CASSPDRVTETQYF
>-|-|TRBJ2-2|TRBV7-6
TGTGCCAGCAGCTTAACGGGGGCGCCGAACACCGGGGAGCTGTTTTTT
CASSLTGAPNTGELFF
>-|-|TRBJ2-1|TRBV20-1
TGCAGTGCTAGAGTAGGGTGGGTTAGCGGATCTGAGCAGTTCTTC
CSARVGWVSGSEQFF
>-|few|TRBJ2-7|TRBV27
TGTGCCAGCAGGATAAAGATAGGGGCCTACGAGCAGTACTTC
CASRIKIGAYEQYF
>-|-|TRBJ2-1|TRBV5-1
TGCGCCAGCAGTCCGCCGAGCTCCTACAATGAGCAGTTCTTC
CASSPPSSYNEQFF
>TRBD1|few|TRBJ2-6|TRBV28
TGTGCCAGCAGTTACAGGACAGGGTACTCTGGGGCCAACGTCCTGACTTTC
CASSYRTGYSGANVLTF
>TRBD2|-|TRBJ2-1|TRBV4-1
TGCGCCAGCAGCCCCCCGGGACTAGCCTCCTACAATGAGCAGTTCTTC
CASSPPGLASYNEQFF
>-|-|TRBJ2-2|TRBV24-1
TGTGCCACCAGTGATTTAGCGGGCACCGGGATAAACACCGGGGAGCTGTTTTTT
CATSDLAGTGINTGELFF
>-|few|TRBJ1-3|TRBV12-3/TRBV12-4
TGTGCCAGCAGTTTCGCCCTCGGAAACACCATATATTTT
CASSFALGNTIYF
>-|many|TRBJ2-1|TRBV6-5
TGTGCCAGCAGTTACATCACCGGGAGCGGGCACAATGAGCAGTTCTTC
CASSYITGSGHNEQFF
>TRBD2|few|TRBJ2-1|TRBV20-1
TGCAGTGGCCGTCTAGCGGGAGGAGTTTTTAGTAATGAGCAGTTCTTC
CSGRLAGGVFSNEQFF
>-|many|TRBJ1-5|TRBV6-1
TGTGCCAGCAGTGAAGGAGGGCGAATCCAGCCCCAGCATTTT
CASSEGGRIQPQHF
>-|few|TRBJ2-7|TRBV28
TGTGCCAGCAGTTTGGGGCCCCAGGTATCCTACGAGCAGTACTTC
CASSLGPQVSYEQYF